Reported below is one T cell receptor (beta chain). What it binds is unknown. These data originate in a study of T cells in Graves' hyperthyroidism and ophthalmopathy. The CDR3 extends over 16 amino acids. Germline V gene data show CDR1 as MNHEY and CDR2 as SVGEGT. Trimming removed 3 bases from V and 4 bases from J; junction bases left unmatched: 9. Overall study findings and caveats: Ophthalmopathy cases were set apart from stable hyperthyroidism by a 13 V-J model.

RNA transcripts were the template for amplifying TCR beta CDR3 regions. HTBI primers were the set used in a first-round RT-PCR of the TCR CDR3. TCRdb called the multiplex PCR reads again in MiXCR, with one record for every CDR3 protein. The sample lists about 590,000 distinct CDR3 sequences, approximately 15% occurring once. Isolation of PBMCs was performed on 8.5 to 10 ml fresh peripheral blood. The V gene is TRBV6-2 or TRBV6-3, the J gene TRBJ2-1; 7 nucleotides line up with TRBD2. The sequenced sample was blood. The receptor's source is a woman in her twenties or thirties with Graves' hyperthyroidism. Written as DNA, the CDR3 is TGTGCCAGCAGTTATTCGGCACTAGCGTCTTACAATGAGCAGTTCTTC. Amino acids: CASSYSALASYNEQFF.